This T cell receptor (beta chain) was observed in a study of T cell changes during pregnancy in multiple sclerosis. Produced via immunoSEQ multiplex PCR; TCRdb's table is partial and in-frame only. The sample shows about 36,000 clones, approximately 91% of them seen only once. V dropped 1 base and J dropped 8; count of bases not matched to a gene: 9. The CDR3 is made up of 16 amino acids. Per germline, CDR1 SGHNT and CDR2 YYREEE (reference sequence). Material: CD8+ T cells from peripheral blood mononuclear cells, obtained in the third trimester of pregnancy. The rearrangement uses TRBV5-4 and TRBJ2-1; 10 bases match TRBD1. The receptor was derived from a female donor with multiple sclerosis, enrolled in a pregnancy study. DNA for the CDR3: TGTGCCAGCAGCTTGTGGGGGGGACAGGGGATGGATGAGCAGTTCTTC. It translates to CASSLWGGQGMDEQFF. The variable domain in full, completed from reference TRBV5-4 and TRBJ2-1, reads ETGVTQSPTHLIKTRGQQVTLRCSSQSGHNTVSWYQQALGQGPQFIFQYYREEENGRGNFPPRFSGLQFPNYSSELNVNALELDDSALYLCASSLWGGQGMDEQFFGPGTRLTVL.